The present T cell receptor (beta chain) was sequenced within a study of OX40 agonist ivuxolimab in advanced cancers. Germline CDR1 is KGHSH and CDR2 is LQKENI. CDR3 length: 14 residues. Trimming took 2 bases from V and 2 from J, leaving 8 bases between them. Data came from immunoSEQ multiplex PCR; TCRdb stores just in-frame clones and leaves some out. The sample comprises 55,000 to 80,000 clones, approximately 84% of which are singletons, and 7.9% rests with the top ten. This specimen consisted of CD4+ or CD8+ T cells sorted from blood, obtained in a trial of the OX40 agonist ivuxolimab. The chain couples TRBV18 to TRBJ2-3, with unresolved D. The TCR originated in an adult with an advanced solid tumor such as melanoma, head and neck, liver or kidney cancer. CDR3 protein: CASSPLSVTDTQYF. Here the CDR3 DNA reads TGTGCCAGCTCACCATTATCAGTCACAGATACGCAGTATTTT.